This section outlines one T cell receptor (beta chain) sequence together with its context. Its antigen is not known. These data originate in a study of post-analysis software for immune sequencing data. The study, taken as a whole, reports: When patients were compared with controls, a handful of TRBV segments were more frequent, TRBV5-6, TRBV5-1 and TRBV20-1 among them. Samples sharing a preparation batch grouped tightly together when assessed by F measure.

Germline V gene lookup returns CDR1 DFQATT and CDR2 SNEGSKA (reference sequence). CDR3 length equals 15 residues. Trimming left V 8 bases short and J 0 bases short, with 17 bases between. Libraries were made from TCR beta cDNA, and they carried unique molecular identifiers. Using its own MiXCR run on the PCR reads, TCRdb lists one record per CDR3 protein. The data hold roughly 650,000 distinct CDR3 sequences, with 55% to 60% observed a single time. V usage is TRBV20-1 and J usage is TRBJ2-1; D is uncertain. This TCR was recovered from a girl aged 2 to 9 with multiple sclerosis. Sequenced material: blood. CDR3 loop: CSTMELASSYNEQFF. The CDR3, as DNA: TGCAGTACAATGGAACTCGCGAGCTCCTACAATGAGCAGTTCTTC.